What follows are 3 T cell receptor beta chains derived from one specimen sequenced in a study of blood T cell repertoires in COVID-19. Data came from immunoSEQ multiplex PCR; TCRdb stores just in-frame clones and leaves some out. This sample has a few hundred thousand clones, with about 85% found just once. The sequenced material came from peripheral blood. The source of these receptors is a human donor with COVID-19, enrolled during active disease. The donor label of this sample is uncertain.

This clone was seen more than once but under ten times. This chain connects TRBV30 to TRBJ2-2, with D tentatively TRBD2 (6 bases). Germline V CDR1 and CDR2: GTSNPN, SVGIG (reference sequence). V was shortened by 5 bases and J by 5 bases, with 9 bases between the two germline ends. The CDR3 has 12 amino acids. As DNA, the CDR3 is TGTGCCTGGCGGGAGAGAACCGGGGAGCTGTTTTTT. This sequence encodes CAWRERTGELFF.

In its sample, this clone was seen once. The chain combines TRBV4-3 with TRBJ2-1; 8 bases fit TRBD1. Germline values: CDR1 LGHNA, CDR2 YSLEER. This CDR3 is built from 16 residues. J gave up 5 bases and V 0 bases, and 6 bases lay outside the gene matches. The CDR3 region has the DNA TGCGCCAGCAGCCAAGAACCGGACAGGGAAAACAATGAGCAGTTCTTC. As protein: CASSQEPDRENNEQFF.

The chain combines TRBV4-2 with TRBJ1-5; no definite D call. The length of the CDR3 is 15 residues. Germline V CDR1 and CDR2: LGHNA, YNFKEQ. With 3 bases removed from V and 3 bases from J, the gap between germline ends came to 12 bases. The CDR3 nucleotides read TGTGCCAGCAGCCAGACACACCGTTCCAATCAGCCCCAGCATTTT. It codes for CASSQTHRSNQPQHF.